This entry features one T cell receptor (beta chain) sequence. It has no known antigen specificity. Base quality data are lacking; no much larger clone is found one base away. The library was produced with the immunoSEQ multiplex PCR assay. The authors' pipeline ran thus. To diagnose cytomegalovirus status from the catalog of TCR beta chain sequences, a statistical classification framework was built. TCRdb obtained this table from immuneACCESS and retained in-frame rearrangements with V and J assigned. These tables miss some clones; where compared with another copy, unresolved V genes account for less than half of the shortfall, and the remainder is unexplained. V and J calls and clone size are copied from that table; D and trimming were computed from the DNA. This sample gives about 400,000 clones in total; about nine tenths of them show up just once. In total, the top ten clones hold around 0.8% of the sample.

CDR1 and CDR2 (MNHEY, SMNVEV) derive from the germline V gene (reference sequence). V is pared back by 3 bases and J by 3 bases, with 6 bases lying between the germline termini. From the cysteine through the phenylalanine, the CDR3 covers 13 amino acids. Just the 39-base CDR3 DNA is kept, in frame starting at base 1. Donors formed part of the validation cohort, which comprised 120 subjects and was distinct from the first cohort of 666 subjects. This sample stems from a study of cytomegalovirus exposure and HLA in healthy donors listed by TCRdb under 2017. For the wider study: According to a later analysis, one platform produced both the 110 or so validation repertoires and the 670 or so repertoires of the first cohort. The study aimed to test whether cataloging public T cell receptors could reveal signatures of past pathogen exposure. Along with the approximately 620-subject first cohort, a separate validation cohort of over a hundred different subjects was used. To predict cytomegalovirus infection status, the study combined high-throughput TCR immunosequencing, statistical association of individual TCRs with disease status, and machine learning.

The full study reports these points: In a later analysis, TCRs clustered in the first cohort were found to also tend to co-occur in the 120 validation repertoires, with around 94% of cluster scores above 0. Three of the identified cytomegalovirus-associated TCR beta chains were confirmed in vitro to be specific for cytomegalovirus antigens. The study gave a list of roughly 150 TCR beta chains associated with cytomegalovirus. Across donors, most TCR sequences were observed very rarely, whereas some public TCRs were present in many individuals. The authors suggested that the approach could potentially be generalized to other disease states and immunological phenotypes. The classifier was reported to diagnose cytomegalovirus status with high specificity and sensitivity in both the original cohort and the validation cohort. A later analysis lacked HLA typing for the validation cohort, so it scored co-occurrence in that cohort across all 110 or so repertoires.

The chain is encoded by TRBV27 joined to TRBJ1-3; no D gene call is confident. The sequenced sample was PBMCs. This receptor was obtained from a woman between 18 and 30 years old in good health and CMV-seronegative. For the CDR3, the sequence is CASSLRGGNTIYF. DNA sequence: TGTGCCAGCAGTTTGCGGGGTGGAAACACCATATATTTT.